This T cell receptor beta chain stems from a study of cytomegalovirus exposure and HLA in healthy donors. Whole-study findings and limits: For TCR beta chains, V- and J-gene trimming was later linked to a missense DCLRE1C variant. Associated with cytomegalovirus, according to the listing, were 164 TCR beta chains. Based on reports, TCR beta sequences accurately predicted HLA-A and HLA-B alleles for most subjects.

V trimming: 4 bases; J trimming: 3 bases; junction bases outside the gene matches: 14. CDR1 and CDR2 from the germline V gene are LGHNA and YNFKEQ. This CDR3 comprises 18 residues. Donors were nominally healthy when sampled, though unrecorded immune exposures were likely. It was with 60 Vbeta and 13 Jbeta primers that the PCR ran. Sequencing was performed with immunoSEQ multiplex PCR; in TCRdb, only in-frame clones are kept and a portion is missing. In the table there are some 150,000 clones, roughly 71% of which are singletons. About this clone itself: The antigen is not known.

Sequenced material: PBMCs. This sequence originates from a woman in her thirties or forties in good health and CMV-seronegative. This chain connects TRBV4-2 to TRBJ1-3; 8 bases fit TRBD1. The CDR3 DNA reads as TGTGCCAGCAGCCCCACGCGGGCAGGGGGCTTCGGTGGAAACACCATATATTTT. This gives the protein CASSPTRAGGFGGNTIYF.